The rows below give T cell receptor beta chains drawn from one sample of a study of beta chain features in type 1 diabetes. Sequenced by immunoSEQ multiplex PCR; TCRdb stores in-frame clones only, minus some. Here the sample spans 300,000 to 450,000 clones, roughly an eighth being singletons. The sample was naive CD4+ T cells from blood. All receptors derive from a man between 18 and 35 years old in good health. Both conserved end residues are part of each CDR3.

V: TRBV30; J: TRBJ1-6; CDR3: CAWSPGQSNSPLHF
V: TRBV4-2; J: TRBJ1-4; CDR3: CASSPNPGQVNFGTNEKLFF
V: TRBV19; J: TRBJ1-1; CDR3: CASSSDRDTEAFF
V: TRBV28; J: TRBJ2-3; CDR3: CASSYLVAGDWYF
V: TRBV4-3; J: TRBJ1-5; CDR3: CASSTTGDAGQPQHF
V: TRBV18; J: TRBJ1-1; CDR3: CASSLGTGDGAFF
V: TRBV4-3; J: TRBJ2-1; CDR3: CASSQGQVNEQFF
V: TRBV5-4; J: TRBJ1-2; CDR3: CAGRGGNRATNYGYTF
V: TRBV11-1; J: TRBJ2-1; CDR3: CASSSGLGDEQFF
V: TRBV7-9; J: -; CDR3: CASSQTGSSYEQYF
V: TRBV7-2; J: TRBJ2-1; CDR3: CASHERTYNEQFF
V: TRBV4-1; J: TRBJ2-7; CDR3: CASSQDRGRAPYEQYF
V: TRBV30; J: TRBJ1-1; CDR3: CAWSTRSEAFF
V: TRBV23-1; J: TRBJ1-2; CDR3: CASKTQGGSYGYTF
V: TRBV29-1; J: -; CDR3: CSVKDRAYEQYF
V: TRBV19; J: TRBJ2-4; CDR3: CASSNPGRLKNIQYF
V: TRBV9; J: TRBJ2-7; CDR3: CASSPAGGTYEQYF
V: TRBV29-1; J: TRBJ2-7; CDR3: CSVETYRGRNEQYF
V: TRBV28; J: TRBJ1-5; CDR3: CASSLGTGRQPQHF
V: TRBV28; J: TRBJ2-5; CDR3: CASSRERVETQYF
V: TRBV6-1; J: TRBJ2-6; CDR3: CASSVLSGANVLTF
V: TRBV5-4; J: TRBJ2-3; CDR3: CASSLTRGTQYF
V: TRBV7-9; J: TRBJ1-1; CDR3: CASSMGQGYLGGTEAFF
V: TRBV30; J: TRBJ1-4; CDR3: CAGTATNEKLFF
V: TRBV7-9; J: TRBJ2-1; CDR3: CASSVDGRSDNEQFF
V: TRBV30; J: TRBJ2-2; CDR3: CAWKRVVLGELFF
V: TRBV30; J: TRBJ2-7; CDR3: CAWTTGQGHLYEQYF
V: TRBV18; J: TRBJ1-2; CDR3: CASSPLARTGGGHYGYTF
V: TRBV4-2; J: TRBJ1-2; CDR3: CASSQEHKDSYGYTF
V: TRBV7-9; J: TRBJ1-2; CDR3: CASSRQGSAGGYTF
V: TRBV9; J: TRBJ2-5; CDR3: CASSPRTSPKETQYF
V: TRBV6-6; J: TRBJ2-2; CDR3: CASMGSGAGELFF
V: TRBV28; J: TRBJ2-7; CDR3: CASSYQIGVRSYEQYF
V: TRBV7-9; J: TRBJ2-1; CDR3: CASSARGDARSYNEQFF
V: TRBV19; J: TRBJ1-2; CDR3: CASEWTGIYGYTF
V: TRBV6-5; J: TRBJ2-2; CDR3: CASRAGGGTGELFF
V: TRBV4-3; J: TRBJ2-5; CDR3: CASSQGTGQETQYF
V: TRBV9; J: TRBJ1-2; CDR3: CASSVDQGNYGYTF
V: TRBV5-1; J: TRBJ2-5; CDR3: CASSLSDRGQETQYF
V: TRBV30; J: TRBJ2-1; CDR3: CAWSPLAGPYNEQFF
V: TRBV18; J: TRBJ2-4; CDR3: CASSPPSSKNIQYF
V: TRBV29-1; J: TRBJ1-4; CDR3: CSVTGTGNDQGFF
V: TRBV7-3; J: TRBJ2-3; CDR3: CASSLGRWSADTQYF
V: TRBV25-1; J: TRBJ1-5; CDR3: CASSGRQFRQPQHF
V: TRBV9; J: TRBJ1-1; CDR3: CASGSRAEAFF
V: TRBV7-2; J: TRBJ1-5; CDR3: CASSLVWGYSNQPQHF
V: TRBV7-2; J: TRBJ1-5; CDR3: CASSLVGANQPQHF
V: TRBV29-1; J: TRBJ2-7; CDR3: CSVEVQGLGEQYF
V: TRBV6-4; J: TRBJ2-3; CDR3: CATSTGDTQYF
V: TRBV6-6; J: TRBJ1-4; CDR3: CASSYGGRAHGEKLFF